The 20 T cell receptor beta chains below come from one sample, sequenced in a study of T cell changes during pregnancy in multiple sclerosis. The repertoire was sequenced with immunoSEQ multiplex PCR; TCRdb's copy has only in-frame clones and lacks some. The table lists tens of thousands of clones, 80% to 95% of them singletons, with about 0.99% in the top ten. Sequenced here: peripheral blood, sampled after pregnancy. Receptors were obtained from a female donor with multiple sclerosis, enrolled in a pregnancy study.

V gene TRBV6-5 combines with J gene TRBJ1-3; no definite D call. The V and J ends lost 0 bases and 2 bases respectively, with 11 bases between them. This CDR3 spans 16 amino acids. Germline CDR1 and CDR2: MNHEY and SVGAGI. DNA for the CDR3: TGTGCCAGCAGTTACTCGATGGGAGAAGCTGGAAACACCATATATTTT. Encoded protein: CASSYSMGEAGNTIYF.

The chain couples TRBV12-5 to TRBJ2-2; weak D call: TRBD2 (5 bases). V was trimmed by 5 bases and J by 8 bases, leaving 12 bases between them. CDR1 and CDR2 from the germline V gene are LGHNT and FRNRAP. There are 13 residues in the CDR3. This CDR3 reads CASGPSTRGELFF. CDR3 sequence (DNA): TGTGCTAGTGGTCCAAGCACTAGGGGGGAGCTGTTTTTT.

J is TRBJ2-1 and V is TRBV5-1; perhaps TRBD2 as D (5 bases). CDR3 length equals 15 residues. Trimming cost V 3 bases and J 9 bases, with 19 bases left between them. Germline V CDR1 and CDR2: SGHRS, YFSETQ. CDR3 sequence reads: CASSSGSQVRGEQFF. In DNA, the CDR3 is TGCGCCAGCAGCTCTGGGAGCCAGGTGCGCGGTGAGCAGTTCTTC.

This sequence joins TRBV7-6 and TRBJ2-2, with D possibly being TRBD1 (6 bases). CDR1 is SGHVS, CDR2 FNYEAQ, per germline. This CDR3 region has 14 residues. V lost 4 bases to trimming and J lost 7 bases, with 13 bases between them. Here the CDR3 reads CASSSQGSGGELFF. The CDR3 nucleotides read TGTGCCAGCAGCTCACAGGGTTCGGGCGGGGAGCTGTTTTTT.

The CDR3 spells CASSAIQGSTSGNTIYF. The CDR3 DNA reads TGTGCCAGCAGTGCAATACAGGGTAGCACCTCTGGAAACACCATATATTTT. The V call is TRBV6-1, the J call TRBJ1-3, with D possibly being TRBD1 (6 bases). The V and J ends lost 4 bases and 0 bases respectively, with 16 bases between them. This CDR3 has 17 amino acids. Per the germline V gene, CDR1 is MNHNS and CDR2 is SASEGT.

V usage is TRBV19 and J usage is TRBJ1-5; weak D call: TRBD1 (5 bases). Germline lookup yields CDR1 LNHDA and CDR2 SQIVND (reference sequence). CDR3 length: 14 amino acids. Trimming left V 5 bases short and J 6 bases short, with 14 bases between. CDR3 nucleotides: TGTGCCAGTAGTCCTTTATTTCAGGGTCAGCCCCAGCATTTT. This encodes CASSPLFQGQPQHF.

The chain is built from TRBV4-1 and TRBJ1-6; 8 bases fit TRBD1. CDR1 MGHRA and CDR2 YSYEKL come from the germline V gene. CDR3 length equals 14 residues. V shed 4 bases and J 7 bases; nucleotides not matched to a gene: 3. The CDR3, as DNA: TGCGCCAGCAGCCCTGGGACAGGCAATTCACCCCTCCACTTT. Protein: CASSPGTGNSPLHF.

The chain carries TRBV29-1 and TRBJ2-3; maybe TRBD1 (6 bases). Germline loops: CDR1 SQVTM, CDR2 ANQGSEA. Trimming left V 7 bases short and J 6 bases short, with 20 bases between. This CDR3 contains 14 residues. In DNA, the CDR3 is TGCAGCGCCCGACTGGACAGCCTTGTGGATACGCAGTATTTT. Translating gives CSARLDSLVDTQYF.

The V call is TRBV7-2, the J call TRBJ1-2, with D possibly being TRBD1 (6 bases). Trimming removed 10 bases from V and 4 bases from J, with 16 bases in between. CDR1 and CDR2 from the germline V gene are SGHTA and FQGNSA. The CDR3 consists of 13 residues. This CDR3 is CATLYQGIYGYTF. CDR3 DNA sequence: TGTGCCACCTTATACCAGGGGATCTATGGCTACACCTTC.

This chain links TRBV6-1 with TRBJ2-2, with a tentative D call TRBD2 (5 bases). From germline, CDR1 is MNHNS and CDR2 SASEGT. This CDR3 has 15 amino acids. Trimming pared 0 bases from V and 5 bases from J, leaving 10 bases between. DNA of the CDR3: TGTGCCAGCAGTGAAGCGACGGAGGAAACCGGGGAGCTGTTTTTT. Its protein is CASSEATEETGELFF.

The CDR3 sequence: CASSQDRAGEAFF. The DNA of the CDR3 is TGTGCCAGCAGCCAAGATCGAGCGGGTGAAGCTTTCTTT. V is TRBV4-2 and J is TRBJ1-1; D call uncertain. This CDR3 region has 13 residues. Germline V gene sequence: CDR1 LGHNA, CDR2 YNFKEQ. V was trimmed by 0 bases and J by 7 bases, leaving 9 bases between them.

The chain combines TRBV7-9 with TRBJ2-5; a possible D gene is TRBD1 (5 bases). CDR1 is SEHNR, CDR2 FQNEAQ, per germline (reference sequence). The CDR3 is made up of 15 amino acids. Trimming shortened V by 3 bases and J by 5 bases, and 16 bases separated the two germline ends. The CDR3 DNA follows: TGTGCCAGCAGCTTTCGTCCCAGGGCAGGGGAGACCCAGTACTTC. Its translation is CASSFRPRAGETQYF.

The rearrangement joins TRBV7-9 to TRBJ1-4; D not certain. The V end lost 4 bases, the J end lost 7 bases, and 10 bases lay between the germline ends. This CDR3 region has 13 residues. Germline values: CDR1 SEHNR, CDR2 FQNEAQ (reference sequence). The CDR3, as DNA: TGTGCCAGCAGCTCGCAGGTTCCTGAAAAACTGTTTTTT. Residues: CASSSQVPEKLFF.

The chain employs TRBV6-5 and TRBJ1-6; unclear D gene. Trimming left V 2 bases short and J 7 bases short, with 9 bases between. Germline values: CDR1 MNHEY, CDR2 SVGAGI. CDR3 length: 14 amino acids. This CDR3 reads CASSYGGANSPLHF. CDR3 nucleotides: TGTGCCAGCAGTTACGGCGGTGCGAATTCACCCCTCCACTTT.

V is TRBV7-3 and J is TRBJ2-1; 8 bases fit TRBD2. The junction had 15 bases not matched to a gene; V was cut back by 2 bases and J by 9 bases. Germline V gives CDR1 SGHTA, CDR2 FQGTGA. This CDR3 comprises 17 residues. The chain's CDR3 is CASSLVSSSGAMGEQFF. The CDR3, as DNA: TGTGCCAGCAGCTTAGTTAGTAGTAGCGGGGCCATGGGTGAGCAGTTCTTC.

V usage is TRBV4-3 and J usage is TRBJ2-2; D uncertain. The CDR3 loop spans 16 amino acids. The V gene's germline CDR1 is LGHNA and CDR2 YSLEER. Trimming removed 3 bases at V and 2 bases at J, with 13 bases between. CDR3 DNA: TGCGCCAGCAGCCAGAGGAGAGGATTTAACACCGGGGAGCTGTTTTTT. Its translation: CASSQRRGFNTGELFF.

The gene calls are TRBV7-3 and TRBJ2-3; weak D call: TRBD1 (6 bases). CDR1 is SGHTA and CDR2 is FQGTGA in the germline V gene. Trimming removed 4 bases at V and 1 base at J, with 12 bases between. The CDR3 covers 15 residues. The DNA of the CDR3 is TGTGCCAGCAGCTCTAACAGGGTGGGCACAGATACGCAGTATTTT. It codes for CASSSNRVGTDTQYF. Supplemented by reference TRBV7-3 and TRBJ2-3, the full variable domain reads GAGVSQTPSNKVTEKGKYVELRCDPISGHTALYWYRQSLGQGPEFLIYFQGTGAADDSGLPNDRFFAVRPEGSVSTLKIQRTERGDSAVYLCASSSNRVGTDTQYFGPGTRLTVL.

This CDR3 is CSGKPGGGSNREQFF. In DNA form, the CDR3 reads TGCAGCGGTAAACCGGGGGGGGGTTCCAATCGGGAGCAGTTCTTC. V is TRBV29-1 and J is TRBJ2-1, with TRBD2 matching 8 bases. Germline V lookup: CDR1 SQVTM, CDR2 ANQGSEA. The CDR3 runs 15 residues. V dropped 7 bases and J dropped 10; count of bases not matched to a gene: 18.

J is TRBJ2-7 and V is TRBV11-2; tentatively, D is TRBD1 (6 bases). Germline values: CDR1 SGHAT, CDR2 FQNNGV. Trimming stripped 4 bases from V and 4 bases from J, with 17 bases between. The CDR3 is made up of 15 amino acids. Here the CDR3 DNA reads TGTGCCAGCAGCTCCTCGGTGGGGGCCGTTTACGAGCAGTACTTC. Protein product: CASSSSVGAVYEQYF. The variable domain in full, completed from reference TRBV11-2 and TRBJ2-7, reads EAGVAQSPRYKIIEKRQSVAFWCNPISGHATLYWYQQILGQGPKLLIQFQNNGVVDDSQLPKDRFSAERLKGVDSTLKIQPAKLEDSAVYLCASSSSVGAVYEQYFGPGTRLTVT.

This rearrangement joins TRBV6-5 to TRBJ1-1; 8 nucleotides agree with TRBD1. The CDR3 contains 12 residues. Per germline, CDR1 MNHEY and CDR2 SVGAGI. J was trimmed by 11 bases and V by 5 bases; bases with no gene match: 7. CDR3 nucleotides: TGTGCCAGCAGTCCCAGGGGGCAGGTGGCTTTCTTT. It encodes CASSPRGQVAFF.